Detailed here is one T cell receptor beta chain. Antigen specificity is unknown. This specimen belongs to a study of T cell responses to AZD1222 COVID-19 vaccine. Germline V gene lookup returns CDR1 SGHTS and CDR2 YDEGEE. The CDR3 is 14 amino acids. The J segment lost 4 bases and the V segment lost 2 bases, leaving 3 bases of the junction unmatched. This table comes from immunoSEQ multiplex PCR, and its TCRdb copy is limited to in-frame clones, with some not included. The sample includes about 100,000 clones, about 86% of them seen just once. Study conclusions and caveats: Repertoires were obtained solely post-peak T cell response. Spike-specific TCR breadth and depth both grew after two AZD1222 doses. AZD1222 recipients seropositive at baseline numbered only five to seven. Clonal diversity may have been underestimated, and the donors were mostly white British, with more females than males.

Specimen: peripheral blood, collected on day 0 of AZD1222 vaccination. This chain joins TRBV5-8 and TRBJ2-3, with TRBD2 matching over 8 bases. The source is an adult in good health. The CDR3 spells CASSFGGAPDTQYF. CDR3 DNA: TGTGCCAGCAGCTTCGGGGGGGCTCCAGATACGCAGTATTTT.